The rows below give T cell receptor beta chains drawn from one sample of a study of shared clonotypes between healthy human individuals. The table came from immunoSEQ multiplex PCR; TCRdb's copy has only in-frame clones and leaves some out. The sample records around 510,000 clones, around 95% being singletons. Sequencing input: naive CD4+ T cells sorted from blood. These receptors came from a woman in her twenties or thirties in good health. The CDR3 runs from the conserved cysteine through the conserved F or W. D genes are given only for firm matches. Only some rows state a clone size, as once, few, many or a class for expanded clones.

CDR3 DNA: TGCGCCAGCACCGCCCTGGTAGCGGGAGGGGAAACCTACGAGCAGTACTTC; CDR3 protein: CASTALVAGGETYEQYF; clone size: .; CDR3 length: 17; J gene: TRBJ2-7; D gene: TRBD2; V gene: TRBV5-1
CDR3 DNA: TGTGCCAGCAGTGAAAAGGGAGACTATGGCTACACCTTC; CDR3 protein: CASSEKGDYGYTF; clone size: .; CDR3 length: 13; J gene: TRBJ1-2; D gene: .; V gene: TRBV2
CDR3 DNA: TGCAGCGTTGAGACGACTAGCGCGAAGACCCAGTACTTC; CDR3 protein: CSVETTSAKTQYF; clone size: .; CDR3 length: 13; J gene: TRBJ2-5; D gene: TRBD2; V gene: TRBV29-1
CDR3 DNA: TGTGCCAGCAGCTTAGCGACAGGGGCGGTCGAGCAGTACTTC; CDR3 protein: CASSLATGAVEQYF; clone size: once; CDR3 length: 14; J gene: TRBJ2-7; D gene: TRBD1; V gene: TRBV7-2
CDR3 DNA: TGCGCCAGCAGTGAAACTAGCGCCGAGGGACAAGAGGCCCAGTACTTC; CDR3 protein: CASSETSAEGQEAQYF; clone size: .; CDR3 length: 16; J gene: TRBJ2-5; D gene: .; V gene: TRBV10-2
CDR3 DNA: TGTGCCAGCAGCGCATTCCAGGAAAAACTGTTTTTT; CDR3 protein: CASSAFQEKLFF; clone size: .; CDR3 length: 12; J gene: TRBJ1-4; D gene: .; V gene: TRBV7-9
CDR3 DNA: TGTGCCAGCAGCTTGGAGTGGGCTCCTGGGGAGCAGTACTTC; CDR3 protein: CASSLEWAPGEQYF; clone size: .; CDR3 length: 14; J gene: TRBJ2-7; D gene: .; V gene: TRBV5-4
CDR3 DNA: TGCAGTGCTAGACAGGGCCGTGGCTACACCTTC; CDR3 protein: CSARQGRGYTF; clone size: .; CDR3 length: 11; J gene: TRBJ1-2; D gene: .; V gene: TRBV20-1
CDR3 DNA: TGTGCCAGCAGTTCCCGCCCCACGAACACTGAAGCTTTCTTT; CDR3 protein: CASSSRPTNTEAFF; clone size: .; CDR3 length: 14; J gene: TRBJ1-1; D gene: .; V gene: TRBV27
CDR3 DNA: TGTGCCAGCAGTTTACAAGTCTCTGGGGCCAACGTCCTGACTTTC; CDR3 protein: CASSLQVSGANVLTF; clone size: .; CDR3 length: 15; J gene: TRBJ2-6; D gene: .; V gene: TRBV27
CDR3 DNA: TGCACCAGCAGCCTCTGGGTACGGGGGCCAGATAATTCACCCCTCCACTTT; CDR3 protein: CTSSLWVRGPDNSPLHF; clone size: .; CDR3 length: 17; J gene: TRBJ1-6; D gene: .; V gene: TRBV1
CDR3 DNA: TGTGCCAGCAGCTTGTTGGGGCCTAGCGGAGCCTACAATGAGCAGTTCTTC; CDR3 protein: CASSLLGPSGAYNEQFF; clone size: .; CDR3 length: 17; J gene: TRBJ2-1; D gene: TRBD2; V gene: TRBV7-2
CDR3 DNA: TGTGCCAGCAGCTTAGGGGAGTACCAAGAGACCCAGTACTTC; CDR3 protein: CASSLGEYQETQYF; clone size: .; CDR3 length: 14; J gene: TRBJ2-5; D gene: .; V gene: TRBV7-9
CDR3 DNA: TGTGCCAGCAGTGCCAGTGGACAGGGCCCCTACGAGCAGTACTTC; CDR3 protein: CASSASGQGPYEQYF; clone size: once; CDR3 length: 15; J gene: TRBJ2-7; D gene: TRBD1; V gene: TRBV25-1
CDR3 DNA: TGTGCCAGCGGCTACTACCAAGAGACCCAGTACTTC; CDR3 protein: CASGYYQETQYF; clone size: once; CDR3 length: 12; J gene: TRBJ2-5; D gene: .; V gene: TRBV28
CDR3 DNA: TGTGCCTGGCGATACTGGACAGGGGCCGGGGAGCTGTTTTTT; CDR3 protein: CAWRYWTGAGELFF; clone size: .; CDR3 length: 14; J gene: TRBJ2-2; D gene: TRBD1; V gene: TRBV30
CDR3 DNA: TGCGCCAGCAGCTCCTCCAGCGGGAGTTACGAGCAGTACTTC; CDR3 protein: CASSSSSGSYEQYF; clone size: .; CDR3 length: 14; J gene: TRBJ2-7; D gene: TRBD2; V gene: TRBV5-1
CDR3 DNA: TGTGCCAGCAGCTCAAGGACAGGGGGCTTCACTGAAGCTTTCTTT; CDR3 protein: CASSSRTGGFTEAFF; clone size: .; CDR3 length: 15; J gene: TRBJ1-1; D gene: TRBD1; V gene: TRBV11-2
CDR3 DNA: TGTGCCAGCTCACCCCCCCAAGAGACCCAGTACTTC; CDR3 protein: CASSPPQETQYF; clone size: few; CDR3 length: 12; J gene: TRBJ2-5; D gene: .; V gene: TRBV18
CDR3 DNA: TGTGCCACCAGCATCCCAGGCCTGCAGACCCAGTACTTC; CDR3 protein: CATSIPGLQTQYF; clone size: .; CDR3 length: 13; J gene: TRBJ2-5; D gene: .; V gene: TRBV15
CDR3 DNA: TGTGCCAGTAGCCCCCCTAGCGGACCCTACGAGCAGTACTTC; CDR3 protein: CASSPPSGPYEQYF; clone size: .; CDR3 length: 14; J gene: TRBJ2-7; D gene: TRBD2; V gene: TRBV19
CDR3 DNA: TGTGCCAGCTCACCGGACAGGGGAGGCAGCTACACCTTC; CDR3 protein: CASSPDRGGSYTF; clone size: .; CDR3 length: 13; J gene: TRBJ1-2; D gene: TRBD1; V gene: TRBV18
CDR3 DNA: TGCGCCAGCAGCTTGGCAGGTGGTTATGGACAGGGAGGTTGGGAGACCCAGTACTTC; CDR3 protein: CASSLAGGYGQGGWETQYF; clone size: .; CDR3 length: 19; J gene: TRBJ2-5; D gene: TRBD1; V gene: TRBV5-1
CDR3 DNA: TGTGCCAGCAGTCCCCCCCCAATGGCGGGAGGGCCAGATACGCAGTATTTT; CDR3 protein: CASSPPPMAGGPDTQYF; clone size: .; CDR3 length: 17; J gene: TRBJ2-3; D gene: TRBD2; V gene: TRBV28
CDR3 DNA: TGCGCCAGCAGCATACTAGCGGGAGGGGGTTACAATGAGCAGTTCTTC; CDR3 protein: CASSILAGGGYNEQFF; clone size: .; CDR3 length: 16; J gene: TRBJ2-1; D gene: TRBD2; V gene: TRBV5-1
CDR3 DNA: TGTGCCAGCAGCTTTAGCCCCGGACTAGCGGGAGGCCCTCTCGTCTACAATGAGCAGTTCTTC; CDR3 protein: CASSFSPGLAGGPLVYNEQFF; clone size: .; CDR3 length: 21; J gene: TRBJ2-1; D gene: TRBD2; V gene: TRBV13
CDR3 DNA: TGTGCCAGCAGCGTAGGGGGGACAGGTTATGAAAAACTGTTTTTT; CDR3 protein: CASSVGGTGYEKLFF; clone size: .; CDR3 length: 15; J gene: TRBJ1-4; D gene: TRBD1; V gene: TRBV9
CDR3 DNA: TGTGCCATCAGCTCCCTCACAGATACGCAGTATTTT; CDR3 protein: CAISSLTDTQYF; clone size: .; CDR3 length: 12; J gene: TRBJ2-3; D gene: .; V gene: TRBV10-3
CDR3 DNA: TGTGCCAGCAGTTTAAGGCTAGCGGGAAACACAGATACGCAGTATTTT; CDR3 protein: CASSLRLAGNTDTQYF; clone size: .; CDR3 length: 16; J gene: TRBJ2-3; D gene: TRBD2; V gene: TRBV27
CDR3 DNA: TGTGCCAGCAGTGAAGCCGTCCCAGGGGGGGATCAGCCCCAGCATTTT; CDR3 protein: CASSEAVPGGDQPQHF; clone size: .; CDR3 length: 16; J gene: TRBJ1-5; D gene: TRBD1; V gene: TRBV2
CDR3 DNA: TGCGCCAGCAGCTCCGATCAGGGGCGGGAGCAGTACTTC; CDR3 protein: CASSSDQGREQYF; clone size: .; CDR3 length: 13; J gene: TRBJ2-7; D gene: .; V gene: TRBV5-1
CDR3 DNA: TGTGCCTCTTTCCGGGACAGGTTCCAAAGGGGGCTGAACACTGAAGCTTTCTTT; CDR3 protein: CASFRDRFQRGLNTEAFF; clone size: .; CDR3 length: 18; J gene: TRBJ1-1; D gene: TRBD1; V gene: TRBV30
CDR3 DNA: TGTGCCACCAGTAGAGAAATATCAGGGGTACCCTCCTACGAGCAGTACTTC; CDR3 protein: CATSREISGVPSYEQYF; clone size: .; CDR3 length: 17; J gene: TRBJ2-7; D gene: .; V gene: TRBV15
CDR3 DNA: TGTGCCAGCAGTGCCCCGTCGGGACAGGTAGGAGTGGAGCAGTACTTC; CDR3 protein: CASSAPSGQVGVEQYF; clone size: few; CDR3 length: 16; J gene: TRBJ2-7; D gene: TRBD1; V gene: TRBV28
CDR3 DNA: TGCGCCAGCAGCCTAGGGACTAGCGTTACCTACGAGCAGTACTTC; CDR3 protein: CASSLGTSVTYEQYF; clone size: .; CDR3 length: 15; J gene: TRBJ2-7; D gene: TRBD2; V gene: TRBV5-1
CDR3 DNA: TGTGCCAGCAGCTTAGATGGTAGCGGGAGCACAGATACGCAGTATTTT; CDR3 protein: CASSLDGSGSTDTQYF; clone size: .; CDR3 length: 16; J gene: TRBJ2-3; D gene: TRBD2; V gene: TRBV11-2
CDR3 DNA: TGTGCCAGCAGTGACCCGAGGGCCCAATTGGCGGATACGCAGTATTTT; CDR3 protein: CASSDPRAQLADTQYF; clone size: .; CDR3 length: 16; J gene: TRBJ2-3; D gene: .; V gene: TRBV2
CDR3 DNA: TGTGCCAGCAGTGAAAAGACAGGGTTGGTCGGTGAAGCTTTCTTT; CDR3 protein: CASSEKTGLVGEAFF; clone size: .; CDR3 length: 15; J gene: TRBJ1-1; D gene: TRBD1; V gene: TRBV25-1
CDR3 DNA: TGTGCCAGCAGTTGGCGGCAGAGCTCCTACGAGCAGTACTTC; CDR3 protein: CASSWRQSSYEQYF; clone size: .; CDR3 length: 14; J gene: TRBJ2-7; D gene: .; V gene: TRBV28
CDR3 DNA: TGTGCCAGCTCACCACGGGCCCCAGGGGACGAGCAGTACTTC; CDR3 protein: CASSPRAPGDEQYF; clone size: .; CDR3 length: 14; J gene: TRBJ2-7; D gene: .; V gene: TRBV18
CDR3 DNA: TGTGCCAGCAGTCGGACCGCGATGAACACTGAAGCTTTCTTT; CDR3 protein: CASSRTAMNTEAFF; clone size: .; CDR3 length: 14; J gene: TRBJ1-1; D gene: .; V gene: TRBV2
CDR3 DNA: TGTGCCAGCAGCCGACGGACTAGCGGGAGGGGTAACTATGAGCAGTTCTTC; CDR3 protein: CASSRRTSGRGNYEQFF; clone size: .; CDR3 length: 17; J gene: TRBJ2-1; D gene: TRBD2; V gene: TRBV7-8
CDR3 DNA: TGTGCCAGCAGTGAATGGATAGGGGAAAGGGGTCAGCCCCAGCATTTT; CDR3 protein: CASSEWIGERGQPQHF; clone size: .; CDR3 length: 16; J gene: TRBJ1-5; D gene: .; V gene: TRBV2
CDR3 DNA: TGTGCCAGCAAATCGAACCCACCCCTCCACTTT; CDR3 protein: CASKSNPPLHF; clone size: .; CDR3 length: 11; J gene: TRBJ1-6; D gene: .; V gene: TRBV28
CDR3 DNA: TGTGCCAGCAGCCCCACAGGGATTAATGAAAAACTGTTTTTT; CDR3 protein: CASSPTGINEKLFF; clone size: .; CDR3 length: 14; J gene: TRBJ1-4; D gene: .; V gene: TRBV6-5
CDR3 DNA: TGCAGCGTTGGGCCTAGCGGAGTGAACACAGATACGCAGTATTTT; CDR3 protein: CSVGPSGVNTDTQYF; clone size: .; CDR3 length: 15; J gene: TRBJ2-3; D gene: TRBD2; V gene: TRBV29-1
CDR3 DNA: TGTGCCACCAGTCGGACAGGGAGAGGTACTGAAGCTTTCTTT; CDR3 protein: CATSRTGRGTEAFF; clone size: .; CDR3 length: 14; J gene: TRBJ1-1; D gene: TRBD1; V gene: TRBV15
CDR3 DNA: TGTGCCAGCAGTGAAGCCCTAACCGACAGGGGCACTGGAAACACCATATATTTT; CDR3 protein: CASSEALTDRGTGNTIYF; clone size: .; CDR3 length: 18; J gene: TRBJ1-3; D gene: TRBD1; V gene: TRBV2